One sample yielded the 5 T cell receptor beta chains listed below, sequenced in a study of early T cells in non-severe SARS-CoV-2 infection. From the 5' RACE reads, TCRdb called clonotypes with MiXCR, one entry per CDR3 protein. The table shows 50,000 to 55,000 distinct CDR3 sequences, with around a tenth occurring only once. Sequenced sample: whole blood. The receptors were gathered from an adult who was a healthcare worker with PCR-confirmed SARS-CoV-2 infection or an uninfected control (not recorded which).

This clonotype was seen many times. J is TRBJ2-1 and V is TRBV29-1; 8 bases agree with TRBD1. The ends lost 0 bases at V and 6 bases at J; junction bases unmatched: 10. The CDR3 sequence is 16 residues long. CDR1 SQVTM and CDR2 ANQGSEA come from the germline V gene. The CDR3 loop reads CSVEDRGQGAGNEQFF. The CDR3 bases are TGCAGCGTTGAAGATCGTGGCCAGGGGGCTGGCAATGAGCAGTTCTTC.

The V gene is TRBV2, the J gene TRBJ2-7; D possibly corresponds to TRBD1 (6 bases). CDR3 length: 12 residues. The germline V gene has CDR1 SNHLY and CDR2 FYNNEI. The V gene lost 6 bases and the J gene lost 4 bases, with 10 bases spanning the gap. The CDR3 sequence: CASRDRWYEQYF. The CDR3, as DNA: TGTGCCAGCAGGGACAGATGGTACGAGCAGTACTTC.

This clonotype was picked up many times. V is TRBV2 and J is TRBJ1-1; D may be TRBD1 (5 bases). This CDR3 spans 13 amino acids. V was cut by 5 bases and J by 1 base, with 8 bases left in between. Germline assignment: CDR1 SNHLY and CDR2 FYNNEI. The CDR3 sequence is CASSPRGNTEAFF. CDR3 sequence (DNA): TGTGCCAGCAGTCCAAGGGGGAACACTGAAGCTTTCTTT.

This clonotype was seen repeatedly, ten times or more. V usage is TRBV25-1 and J usage is TRBJ2-1; 9 bases are a match to TRBD1. CDR1 is MGHDK, CDR2 SYGVNS, per germline. Trimming removed 10 bases from V and 3 bases from J; junction bases left unmatched: 7. The CDR3 contains 14 residues. CDR3 in amino acids: CATKTGGFYNEQFF. Here the CDR3 DNA reads TGTGCCACAAAAACAGGGGGCTTCTACAATGAGCAGTTCTTC.

The table lists this clonotype with many counts. A read error may produce the germline difference seen at one junction end. The V call is TRBV12-3 or TRBV12-4, the J call TRBJ1-1; D is possibly TRBD1 (5 bases). The CDR3 is 15 amino acids. The CDR3 sequence: CASTYREGLKTEAFF. The DNA for the CDR3 is TGTGCCAGCACCTATAGGGAGGGGTTGAAGACTGAAGCTTTCTTT.